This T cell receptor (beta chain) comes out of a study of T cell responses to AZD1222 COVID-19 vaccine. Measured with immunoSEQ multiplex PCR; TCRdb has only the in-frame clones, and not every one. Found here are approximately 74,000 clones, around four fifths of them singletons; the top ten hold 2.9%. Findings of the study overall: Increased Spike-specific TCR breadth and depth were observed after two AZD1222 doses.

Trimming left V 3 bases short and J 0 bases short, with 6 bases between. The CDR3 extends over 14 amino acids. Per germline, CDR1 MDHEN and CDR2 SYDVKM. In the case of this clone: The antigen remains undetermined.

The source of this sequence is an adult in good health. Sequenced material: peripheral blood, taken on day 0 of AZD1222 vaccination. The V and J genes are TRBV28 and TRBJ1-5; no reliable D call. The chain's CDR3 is CASSFYDSNQPQHF. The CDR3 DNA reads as TGTGCCAGCAGTTTCTATGATAGCAATCAGCCCCAGCATTTT. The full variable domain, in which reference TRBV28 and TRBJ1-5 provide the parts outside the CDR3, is DVKVTQSSRYLVKRTGEKVFLECVQDMDHENMFWYRQDPGLGLRLIYFSYDVKMKEKGDIPEGYSVSREKKERFSLILESASTNQTSMYLCASSFYDSNQPQHFGDGTRLSIL.